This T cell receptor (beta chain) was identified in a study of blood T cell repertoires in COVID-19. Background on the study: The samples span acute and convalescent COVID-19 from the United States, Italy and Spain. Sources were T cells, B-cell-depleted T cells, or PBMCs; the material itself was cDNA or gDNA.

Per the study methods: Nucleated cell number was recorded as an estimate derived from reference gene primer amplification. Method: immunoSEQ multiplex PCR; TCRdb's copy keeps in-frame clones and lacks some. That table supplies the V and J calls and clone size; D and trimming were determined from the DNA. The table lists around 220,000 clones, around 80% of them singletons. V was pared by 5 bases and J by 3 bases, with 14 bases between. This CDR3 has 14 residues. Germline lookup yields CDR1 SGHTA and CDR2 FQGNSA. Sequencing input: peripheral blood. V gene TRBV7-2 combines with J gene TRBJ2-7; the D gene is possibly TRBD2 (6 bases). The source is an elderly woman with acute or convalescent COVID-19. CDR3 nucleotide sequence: TGTGCCAGCAGCCAAGGAGGGGCTTACTACGAGCAGTACTTC. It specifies CASSQGGAYYEQYF. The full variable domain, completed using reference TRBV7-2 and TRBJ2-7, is GAGVSQSPSNKVTEKGKDVELRCDPISGHTALYWYRQSLGQGLEFLIYFQGNSAPDKSGLPSDRFSAERTGGSVSTLTIQRTQQEDSAVYLCASSQGGAYYEQYFGPGTRLTVT.